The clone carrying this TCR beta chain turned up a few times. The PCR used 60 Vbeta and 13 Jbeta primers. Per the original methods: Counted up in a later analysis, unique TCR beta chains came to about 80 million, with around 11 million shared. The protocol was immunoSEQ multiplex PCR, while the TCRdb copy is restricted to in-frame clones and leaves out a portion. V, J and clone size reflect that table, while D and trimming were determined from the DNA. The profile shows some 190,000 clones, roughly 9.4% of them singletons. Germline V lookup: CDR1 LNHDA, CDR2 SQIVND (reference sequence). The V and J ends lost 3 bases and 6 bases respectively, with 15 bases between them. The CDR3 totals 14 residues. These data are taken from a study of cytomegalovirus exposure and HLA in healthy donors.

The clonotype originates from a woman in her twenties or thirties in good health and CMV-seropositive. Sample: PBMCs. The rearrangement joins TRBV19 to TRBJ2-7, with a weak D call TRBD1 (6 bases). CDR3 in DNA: TGTGCCAGTAGTATGTACAGGGCGAGTGTCGAGCAGTACTTC. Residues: CASSMYRASVEQYF.